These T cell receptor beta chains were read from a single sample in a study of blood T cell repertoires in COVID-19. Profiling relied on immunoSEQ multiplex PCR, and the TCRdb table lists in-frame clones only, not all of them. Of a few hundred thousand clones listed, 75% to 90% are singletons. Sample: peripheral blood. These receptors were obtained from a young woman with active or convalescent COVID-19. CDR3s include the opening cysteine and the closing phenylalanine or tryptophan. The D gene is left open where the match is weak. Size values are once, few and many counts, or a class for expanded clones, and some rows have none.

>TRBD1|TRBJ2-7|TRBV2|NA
CASSQTGPRQYF
TGTGCCAGCAGTCAGACAGGGCCCCGGCAGTACTTC
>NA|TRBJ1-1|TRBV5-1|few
CASSPEEAFF
TGCGCCAGCAGCCCTGAGGAAGCTTTCTTT
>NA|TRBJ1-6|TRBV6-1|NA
CASSDRFNSPLHF
TGTGCCAGCAGTGACAGATTCAATTCACCCCTCCACTTT
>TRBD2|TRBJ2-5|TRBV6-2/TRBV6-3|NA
CASSYRLAGDQETQYF
TGTGCCAGCAGTTACCGGCTAGCGGGGGACCAAGAGACCCAGTACTTC
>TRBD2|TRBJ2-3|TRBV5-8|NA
CASSLEASGGTDTQYF
TGTGCCAGCAGCTTGGAGGCTAGCGGGGGTACAGATACGCAGTATTTT
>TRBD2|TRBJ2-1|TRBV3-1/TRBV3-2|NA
CASSYGLAGDEQFF
TGTGCCAGCAGCTACGGACTAGCGGGGGATGAGCAGTTCTTC
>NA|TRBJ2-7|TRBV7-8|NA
CASSLGRSGFSSYEQYF
TGTGCCAGCAGCTTAGGGAGGTCGGGGTTCAGCTCCTACGAGCAGTACTTC
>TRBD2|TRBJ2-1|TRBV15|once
CATSRAPTSGGLNEQFF
TGTGCCACCAGCAGAGCCCCGACTAGCGGGGGCCTCAATGAGCAGTTCTTC
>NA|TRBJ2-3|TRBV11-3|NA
CASSLYGPADTQYF
TGTGCCAGCAGCTTATATGGTCCGGCAGATACGCAGTATTTT
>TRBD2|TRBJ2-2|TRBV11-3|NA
CASSLLAGGPGELFF
TGTGCCAGCAGCCTACTAGCGGGGGGGCCCGGGGAGCTGTTTTTT
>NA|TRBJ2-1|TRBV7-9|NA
CASSPKTYNEQFF
TGTGCCAGCAGCCCCAAAACCTACAATGAGCAGTTCTTC
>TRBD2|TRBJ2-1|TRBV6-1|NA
CASSDTSGGYETSYNEQFF
TGTGCCAGCAGTGATACTAGCGGGGGGTACGAAACCTCCTACAATGAGCAGTTCTTC
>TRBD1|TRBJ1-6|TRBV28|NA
CASSPTGTGVSPLHF
TGTGCCAGCAGTCCAACCGGGACAGGGGTTTCACCCCTCCACTTT
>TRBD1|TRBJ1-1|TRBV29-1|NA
CSASDRGSTEAFF
TGCAGCGCCTCTGACAGGGGGAGCACTGAAGCTTTCTTT
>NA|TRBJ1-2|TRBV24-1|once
CATSDVRSGYGYTF
TGTGCCACCAGTGATGTTAGGAGTGGCTATGGCTACACCTTC
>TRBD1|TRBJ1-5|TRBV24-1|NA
CATSDLMDRGNQPQHF
TGTGCCACCAGTGATCTCATGGACAGGGGGAATCAGCCCCAGCATTTT
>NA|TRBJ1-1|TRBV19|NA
CASSIKSGVTEAFF
TGTGCCAGTAGTATCAAGAGCGGGGTCACTGAAGCTTTCTTT
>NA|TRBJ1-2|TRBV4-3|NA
CASSPGKIRGEAYGYTF
TGCGCCAGCAGCCCAGGGAAAATTCGGGGGGAAGCCTATGGCTACACCTTC
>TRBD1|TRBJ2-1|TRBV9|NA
CASSVMGQGVEEQFF
TGTGCCAGCAGCGTAATGGGACAGGGGGTGGAGGAGCAGTTCTTC
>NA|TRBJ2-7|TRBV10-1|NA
CASSEPRF
TGCGCCAGCAGTGAGCCTCGGTTC
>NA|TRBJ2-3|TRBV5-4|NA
CASSLRWGADTQYF
TGTGCCAGCAGCTTGAGATGGGGGGCAGATACGCAGTATTTT
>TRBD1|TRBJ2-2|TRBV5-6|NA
CASSSLPGQGAGELFF
TGTGCCAGCAGCTCCCTCCCGGGGCAGGGGGCCGGGGAGCTGTTTTTT
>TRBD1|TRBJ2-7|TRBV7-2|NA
CASSFEGAGSYEQYF
TGTGCCAGCAGCTTCGAGGGGGCAGGATCCTACGAGCAGTACTTC
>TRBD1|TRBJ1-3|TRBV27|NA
CASSSLRLGQGATWGNTIYF
TGTGCCAGCAGTTCACTCCGGCTGGGACAGGGGGCTACGTGGGGAAACACCATATATTTT
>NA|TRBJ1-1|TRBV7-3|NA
CASSPRGPTGLNTEAFF
TGTGCCAGCAGCCCCAGGGGCCCTACAGGGTTGAACACTGAAGCTTTCTTT
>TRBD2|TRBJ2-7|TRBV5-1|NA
CASSPPGLANLEQYF
TGCGCCAGCAGTCCTCCGGGACTAGCGAACCTCGAGCAGTACTTC
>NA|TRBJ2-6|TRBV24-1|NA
CATSDYREPGANVLTF
TGTGCCACCAGTGACTACAGGGAACCTGGGGCCAACGTCCTGACTTTC
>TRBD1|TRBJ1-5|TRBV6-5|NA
CASGGTGAQPQHF
TGTGCCAGCGGCGGGACAGGTGCTCAGCCCCAGCATTTT
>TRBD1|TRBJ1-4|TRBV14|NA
CASSRGQGEKLFF
TGTGCCAGCAGCCGGGGACAGGGGGAAAAACTGTTTTTT
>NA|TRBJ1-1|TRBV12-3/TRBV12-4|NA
CASTLDSEAFF
TGTGCCAGCACCCTAGACAGTGAAGCTTTCTTT
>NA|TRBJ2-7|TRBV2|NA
CASRGYSYEQYF
TGTGCCAGCAGGGGCTACTCCTACGAGCAGTACTTC
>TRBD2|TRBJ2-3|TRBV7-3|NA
CASSLASGGPSTDTQYF
TGTGCCAGCAGCTTAGCCAGCGGGGGGCCTAGCACAGATACGCAGTATTTT
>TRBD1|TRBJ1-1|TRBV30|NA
CAWSGQDRGFSFF
TGTGCCTGGAGTGGCCAAGACAGGGGGTTCTCTTTCTTT
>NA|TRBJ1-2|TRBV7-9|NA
CASSYNTGTSYGYTF
TGTGCCAGCAGTTATAACACCGGGACATCCTATGGCTACACCTTC
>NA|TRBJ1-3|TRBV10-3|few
CAISEPGRKNSGNTIYF
TGTGCCATCAGTGAGCCGGGTCGGAAGAACTCTGGAAACACCATATATTTT
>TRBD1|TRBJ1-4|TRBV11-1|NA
CASSSTGFEKLFF
TGTGCCAGCAGCTCGACAGGGTTTGAAAAACTGTTTTTT
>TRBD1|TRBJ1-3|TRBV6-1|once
CASSEQAVGTGLTGNTIYF
TGTGCCAGCAGTGAACAGGCGGTTGGGACAGGGCTGACTGGAAACACCATATATTTT
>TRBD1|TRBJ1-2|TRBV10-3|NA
CAISQGVGNYGYTF
TGTGCCATCAGTCAGGGGGTAGGGAACTATGGCTACACCTTC
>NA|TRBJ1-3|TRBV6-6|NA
CASSNAGDGNTIYF
TGTGCCAGCAGTAATGCGGGAGACGGAAACACCATATATTTT
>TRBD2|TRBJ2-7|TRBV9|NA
CASSVEGTSGGEEQYF
TGTGCCAGCAGCGTAGAGGGGACTAGCGGGGGTGAGGAGCAGTACTTC
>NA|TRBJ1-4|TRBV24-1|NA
CATSGGVSEKLFF
TGTGCCACCTCGGGGGGTGTCAGTGAAAAACTGTTTTTT
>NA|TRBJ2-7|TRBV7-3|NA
CASSLNPGSEQYF
TGTGCCAGCAGCTTAAATCCGGGTTCCGAGCAGTACTTC
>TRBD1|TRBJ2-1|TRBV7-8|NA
CASSLESLMTGHNEQFF
TGTGCCAGCAGCTTAGAATCGCTTATGACAGGGCACAATGAGCAGTTCTTC
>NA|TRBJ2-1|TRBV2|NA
CASSAVAYEQFF
TGTGCCAGCAGTGCCGTAGCATATGAGCAGTTCTTC
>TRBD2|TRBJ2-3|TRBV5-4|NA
CASSLGGTSGTDTQYF
TGTGCCAGCAGCTTGGGAGGGACTAGCGGCACAGATACGCAGTATTTT
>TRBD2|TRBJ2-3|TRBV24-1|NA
CATSEEGLGTDTQYF
TGTGCCACCAGTGAAGAGGGACTAGGTACAGATACGCAGTATTTT
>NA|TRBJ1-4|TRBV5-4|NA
CASSLGPVNEKLFF
TGTGCCAGCAGCTTGGGTCCAGTTAATGAAAAACTGTTTTTT
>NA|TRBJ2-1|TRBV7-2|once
CASSSGGPGEQFF
TGTGCCAGCAGCTCCGGGGGGCCCGGGGAGCAGTTCTTC
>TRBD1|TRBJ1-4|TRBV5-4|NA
CASSFRTGLIEKLFF
TGTGCCAGCAGCTTCAGGACAGGGTTGATTGAAAAACTGTTTTTT
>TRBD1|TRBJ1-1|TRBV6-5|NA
CASSYRGRAEAFF
TGTGCCAGCAGTTACAGGGGGCGGGCTGAAGCTTTCTTT
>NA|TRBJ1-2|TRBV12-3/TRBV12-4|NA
CASSFGLSYTF
TGTGCCAGCAGTTTTGGACTCAGCTACACCTTC
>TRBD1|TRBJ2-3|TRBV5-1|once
CASSLVGTGGSADTQYF
TGCGCCAGCAGCTTGGTCGGGACAGGGGGCTCGGCAGATACGCAGTATTTT
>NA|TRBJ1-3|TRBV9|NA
CASSVGGGDAGNTIYF
TGTGCCAGCAGCGTAGGGGGAGGGGATGCCGGAAACACCATATATTTT
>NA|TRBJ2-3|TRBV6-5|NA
CASSRGSTDTQYF
TGTGCCAGCAGCCGCGGTAGCACAGATACGCAGTATTTT
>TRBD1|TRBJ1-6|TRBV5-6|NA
CASSLEGQAYNSPLHF
TGTGCCAGCAGCTTGGAGGGACAGGCCTATAATTCACCCCTCCACTTT
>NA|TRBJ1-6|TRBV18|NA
CASSPGLNNSPLHF
TGTGCCAGCTCACCGGGCCTCAATAATTCACCCCTCCACTTT
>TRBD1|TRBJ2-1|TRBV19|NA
CASTRDRGYEQFF
TGTGCCAGTACCAGGGACAGGGGCTATGAGCAGTTCTTC
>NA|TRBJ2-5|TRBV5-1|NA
CASSLARGQETQYF
TGCGCCAGCAGCTTGGCCCGGGGCCAAGAGACCCAGTACTTC
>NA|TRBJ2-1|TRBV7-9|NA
CASSLGDSGYNEQFF
TGTGCCAGCAGCTTAGGGGATTCGGGATACAATGAGCAGTTCTTC
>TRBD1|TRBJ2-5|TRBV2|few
CASRGTGAKTQYF
TGTGCCAGCAGAGGAACAGGGGCAAAGACCCAGTACTTC